Each of the 30 T cell receptor beta chains below was sequenced from the same sample in a study of T-cell reconstitution after alpha-beta-depleted transplantation in children. Unique molecular identifiers were built into the TCRbeta library. TCRdb ran MiXCR on the PCR reads and lists one entry per CDR3 protein. The sample lists 150,000 to 200,000 distinct CDR3 sequences; roughly 15% were seen once. The source material was PBMCs from the stem cell graft donor, sampled from the stem cell graft. These TCRs come from a human donor who donated a stem cell graft to a child with acute lymphoblastic leukemia.

This clonotype was seen repeatedly, ten times or more. The V call is TRBV6-5, the J call TRBJ1-2, with D possibly TRBD1 on 5 matching bases. This CDR3 contains 15 residues. With 2 bases removed from V and 6 bases from J, the gap between germline ends came to 16 bases. The germline V gene has CDR1 MNHEY and CDR2 SVGAGI. This CDR3 is CASSYVPGTPNGYTF. CDR3 in DNA: TGTGCCAGCAGTTACGTTCCGGGGACTCCTAATGGCTACACCTTC.

The table lists this clonotype with many counts. V is TRBV5-1 and J is TRBJ1-1, with unresolved D. Germline CDR1 SGHRS, CDR2 YFSETQ. The length of the CDR3 is 15 residues. Trimming stripped 0 bases from V and 0 bases from J, with 9 bases between. CDR3 residues: CASSLDTDVNTEAFF. The CDR3, as DNA: TGCGCCAGCAGCTTGGATACAGATGTGAACACTGAAGCTTTCTTT.

This clonotype has a handful of counts. This chain connects TRBV28 to TRBJ1-5, with 9 bases identical to TRBD1. Germline loops: CDR1 MDHEN, CDR2 SYDVKM. The CDR3 is made up of 16 amino acids. J gave up 4 bases and V 4 bases, and 8 bases lay outside the gene matches. CDR3 sequence: CASSWSGQGGNQPQHF. The CDR3 DNA reads TGTGCCAGCAGTTGGTCGGGACAGGGAGGGAATCAGCCCCAGCATTTT. Using reference TRBV28 and TRBJ1-5 for the parts outside the CDR3, the full variable domain is DVKVTQSSRYLVKRTGEKVFLECVQDMDHENMFWYRQDPGLGLRLIYFSYDVKMKEKGDIPEGYSVSREKKERFSLILESASTNQTSMYLCASSWSGQGGNQPQHFGDGTRLSIL.

This clonotype was seen at least ten times. The rearrangement joins TRBV5-1 to TRBJ1-1; 9 bases agree with TRBD1. Germline loops: CDR1 SGHRS, CDR2 YFSETQ. The J segment lost 10 bases and the V segment lost 6 bases, leaving 22 bases of the junction unmatched. This CDR3 has 17 amino acids. The CDR3 reads CASKGQGSQESVVAAFF. DNA for the CDR3: TGCGCCAGCAAGGGACAGGGTTCGCAGGAGAGTGTCGTAGCAGCTTTCTTT. Full variable domain (outside the CDR3, taken from reference TRBV5-1 and TRBJ1-1): KAGVTQTPRYLIKTRGQQVTLSCSPISGHRSVSWYQQTPGQGLQFLFEYFSETQRNKGNFPGRFSGRQFSNSRSEMNVSTLELGDSALYLCASKGQGSQESVVAAFFGQGTRLTVV.

This clonotype was counted between two and nine times. This CDR3 reads CASSPRLADSYEQYF. The CDR3, as DNA: TGTGCCAGCAGCCCTCGCCTGGCTGACTCCTACGAGCAGTACTTC. The chain couples TRBV27 to TRBJ2-7; no clear D. This CDR3 is 15 amino acids long. V dropped 6 bases and J dropped 0 bases, with 15 bases sitting between them. Germline values: CDR1 MNHEY, CDR2 SMNVEV (reference sequence).

The sample holds many counts of this clonotype. The chain carries TRBV12-3 or TRBV12-4 and TRBJ2-2; no reliable D call. V was trimmed by 5 bases and J by 6 bases, leaving 7 bases between them. The CDR3 runs 12 residues. In nucleotides, the CDR3 is TGTGCCAGCAGTCCTACTCCCGGGGAGCTGTTTTTT. This gives the protein CASSPTPGELFF.

V is TRBV25-1 and J is TRBJ2-5, with D possibly matching TRBD1 (6 bases). Germline V lookup: CDR1 MGHDK, CDR2 SYGVNS. This CDR3 contains 11 residues. V lost 7 bases, J lost 4 bases, and 7 bases lay in between. The CDR3 DNA sequence: TGTGCCAGCACAGGGGTAGAGACCCAGTACTTC. Translated, it gives CASTGVETQYF.

This clonotype was detected only a few times. The rearrangement links TRBV2 to TRBJ1-6; perhaps TRBD1 as D (6 bases). V was cut by 8 bases and J by 10 bases, with 18 bases left in between. This CDR3 region has 14 residues. Looked up from germline, CDR1 is SNHLY and CDR2 is FYNNEI. CDR3 amino acids: CASGYWTAASPLHF. The CDR3 DNA sequence: TGTGCCAGCGGCTACTGGACAGCCGCATCACCCCTCCACTTT.

Notes on this clonotype: This may come from a read error, since a much larger clone is one base off. Lacking the conserved final phenylalanine or tryptophan, this CDR3 likely reflects a read error. V is TRBV5-4 and J is TRBJ1-1, with D tentatively TRBD1 (6 bases). The CDR3 totals 15 residues. V was pared by 4 bases and J by 4 bases, with 17 bases between. Germline CDR1 SGHNT, CDR2 YYREEE (reference sequence). The CDR3, as DNA: TGTGCCAGCAGCGCTGGAGTCGGGGGCATCACTGAAGCTTTCTAT. Translation: CASSAGVGGITEAFY.

V is TRBV24-1 and J is TRBJ2-1; no clear D. Germline V gives CDR1 KGHDR, CDR2 SFDVKD. The CDR3 is made up of 13 amino acids. V was pared by 4 bases and J by 4 bases, with 7 bases between. DNA for the CDR3: TGTGCCACCAGTGAAGCAGTGTACAATGAGCAGTTCTTC. Its protein product is CATSEAVYNEQFF.

This clonotype was detected many times. The chain links TRBV12-3 or TRBV12-4 to TRBJ2-3, with D possibly TRBD2 on 6 matching bases. The CDR3 is made up of 14 amino acids. V lost 6 bases, J lost 2 bases, and 12 bases lay in between. The CDR3 loop is CASRPLAATDTQYF. The CDR3 coding sequence is TGTGCCAGCAGGCCCTTAGCGGCCACAGATACGCAGTATTTT.

This clonotype showed up just a few times. The CDR3 loop is CASSPRWDRPNYGYTF. The DNA of the CDR3 is TGTGCCAGCAGTCCTCGATGGGACAGGCCCAACTATGGCTACACCTTC. This chain uses TRBV6-5 with TRBJ1-2, with 8 positions matching TRBD1. Germline CDR1 and CDR2: MNHEY and SVGAGI. The V and J ends lost 5 bases and 2 bases, in that order; junction bases with no gene match: 10. This CDR3 is built from 16 residues.

The chain joins TRBV5-1 to TRBJ2-1, with TRBD2 matching over 11 bases. The CDR3 spans 15 residues. V was pared by 4 bases and J by 6 bases, with 6 bases of the junction left unmatched. Germline-derived CDR1 and CDR2 are SGHRS and YFSETQ. CDR3 loop: CASSPGTSGVNEQFF. DNA for the CDR3: TGCGCCAGCAGCCCCGGGACTAGCGGCGTCAATGAGCAGTTCTTC.

This clonotype was detected ten times or more. The chain joins TRBV5-6 to TRBJ1-1, with 7 bases matching TRBD1. The V and J ends lost 4 bases and 4 bases, in that order; junction bases with no gene match: 10. The CDR3 totals 15 residues. The germline CDR1 and CDR2 sequences are SGHDT and YYEEEE. CDR3 protein: CASSLGQVRGTEAFF. The CDR3 region has the DNA TGTGCCAGCAGCCTAGGACAGGTTCGGGGCACTGAAGCTTTCTTT.

This clonotype has at least ten counts. The gene calls are TRBV7-9 and TRBJ2-3, with 7 bases identical to TRBD1. The CDR3 spans 14 residues. Per germline, CDR1 SEHNR and CDR2 FQNEAQ (reference sequence). The J segment lost 3 bases and the V segment lost 5 bases, leaving 5 bases of the junction unmatched. This CDR3 is CASSDPTGTDTQYF. In DNA form, the CDR3 reads TGTGCCAGCAGCGATCCGACAGGGACAGATACGCAGTATTTT.

This clonotype was observed a few times. The chain links TRBV5-1 to TRBJ1-4, with D tentatively TRBD1 (6 bases). Germline V gives CDR1 SGHRS, CDR2 YFSETQ. V shed 5 bases and J shed 2 bases, with 13 bases lying between them. The CDR3 loop spans 15 amino acids. CDR3 DNA: TGCGCCAGCAGATTTCAGGGGACCACTAATGAAAAACTGTTTTTT. It codes for CASRFQGTTNEKLFF.

The chain carries TRBV7-9 and TRBJ2-5; D unresolved. Germline V gene lookup returns CDR1 SEHNR and CDR2 FQNEAQ (reference sequence). The CDR3 contains 11 residues. V lost 5 bases and J lost 3, with 4 bases in between. The CDR3 sequence: CASSAEETQYF. The CDR3 DNA reads as TGTGCCAGCAGCGCTGAAGAGACCCAGTACTTC.

The rearrangement uses TRBV28 and TRBJ2-1; 14 bases are a match to TRBD2. J gave up 8 bases and V 6 bases, and 9 bases lay outside the gene matches. This CDR3 comprises 16 residues. Germline V lookup: CDR1 MDHEN, CDR2 SYDVKM. This CDR3 is CASRPTGTSGSDEQFF. Here the CDR3 DNA reads TGTGCCAGCAGGCCAACCGGGACTAGCGGGAGTGATGAGCAGTTCTTC.

The table lists this clonotype with many counts. The CDR3 region has the DNA TGCGCCAGCAGCCAAGATTTCGGGAGGGCGACGGGTGAGCAGTTCTTC. It codes for CASSQDFGRATGEQFF. V gene TRBV4-1 combines with J gene TRBJ2-1; TRBD2 agrees at 8 bases. Trimming cost V 0 bases and J 9 bases; bases outside gene matches: 10. CDR3 length: 16 amino acids. Per germline, CDR1 MGHRA and CDR2 YSYEKL.

This clonotype was seen repeatedly, ten times or more. The chain's CDR3 is CASSRYGTEGNEKLFF. The CDR3 bases are TGTGCCAGCAGCCGGTATGGCACGGAGGGTAATGAAAAACTGTTTTTT. V gene TRBV4-2 combines with J gene TRBJ1-4; no firm D call. CDR1 and CDR2 (germline): LGHNA, YNFKEQ. The CDR3 extends over 16 amino acids. The V and J ends lost 4 bases and 4 bases respectively, with 16 bases between them.

This clonotype was found many times. V is TRBV5-1 and J is TRBJ2-1; TRBD2 matches 12 bases. The ends lost 3 bases at V and 5 bases at J; junction bases unmatched: 3. CDR3 length: 15 residues. The germline gives CDR1 SGHRS, CDR2 YFSETQ. CDR3 sequence reads: CASSSGLAGHNEQFF. The CDR3 DNA reads as TGCGCCAGCAGCTCTGGACTAGCGGGGCACAATGAGCAGTTCTTC.

This clonotype has more than one count but fewer than ten. The rearrangement joins TRBV4-1 to TRBJ1-1; 11 nucleotides agree with TRBD1. Germline-derived CDR1 and CDR2 are MGHRA and YSYEKL. V was pared by 3 bases and J by 7 bases, with 7 bases of the junction left unmatched. This CDR3 is 15 amino acids long. This chain's CDR3 is CASSQPRDRGFEAFF. The CDR3 DNA reads TGCGCCAGCAGCCAGCCCCGGGACAGGGGGTTTGAAGCTTTCTTT.

This clonotype was found many times. This rearrangement joins TRBV12-3 or TRBV12-4 to TRBJ1-1; D is unclear. This CDR3 contains 13 residues. The V end lost 3 bases, the J end lost 6 bases, and 11 bases lay between the germline ends. The CDR3 sequence: CASSLFGSSEAFF. The CDR3 region has the DNA TGTGCCAGCAGTTTGTTTGGCAGCTCTGAAGCTTTCTTT.

This clonotype came up many times. The V gene is TRBV7-6, the J gene TRBJ2-7, with 13 bases matching TRBD2. Germline V gives CDR1 SGHVS, CDR2 FNYEAQ. This CDR3 is built from 15 residues. Trimming took 5 bases from V and 6 from J; bases not matched to a gene: 7. For the CDR3, the DNA is TGTGCCAGCAGCGGCGGACTAGCGGGAGCTGGCGAGCAGTACTTC. Translating it yields CASSGGLAGAGEQYF.

Many counts were recorded for this clonotype. V usage is TRBV11-2 and J usage is TRBJ2-6; D is perhaps TRBD1 (5 bases). The CDR3 is made up of 14 amino acids. Trimming took 8 bases from V and 10 from J, leaving 18 bases between them. Germline V gene data show CDR1 as SGHAT and CDR2 as FQNNGV. This CDR3 is CASYTGPYFNVLTF. CDR3 coding DNA: TGTGCCAGCTACACAGGTCCCTACTTTAACGTCCTGACTTTC.

This clonotype was observed at least ten times. V gene TRBV20-1 combines with J gene TRBJ2-5; TRBD2 matches 10 bases. The CDR3 is 14 amino acids. V trimming: 5 bases; J trimming: 5 bases; junction bases outside the gene matches: 8. Germline-derived CDR1 and CDR2 are DFQATT and SNEGSKA (reference sequence). The CDR3: CSAASGGGVETQYF. The CDR3 coding sequence is TGCAGTGCTGCTAGCGGGGGAGGTGTGGAGACCCAGTACTTC.

The chain couples TRBV5-1 to TRBJ1-2; no definite D call. Trimming shortened V by 4 bases and J by 7 bases, and 11 bases separated the two germline ends. The CDR3 runs to 12 residues. Looked up from germline, CDR1 is SGHRS and CDR2 is YFSETQ. The CDR3 DNA is TGCGCCAGCAGCCCAAACACCGGTGGCTACACCTTC. Protein: CASSPNTGGYTF.

The table lists this clonotype with a few counts. The rearrangement links TRBV12-3 or TRBV12-4 to TRBJ2-2, with 7 bases fitting TRBD1. V shed 6 bases, J shed 0 bases, and the junction held 4 bases outside the gene matches. CDR3 length: 15 amino acids. Here the CDR3 DNA reads TGTGCCAGCAGAGCCGGGACAGCGAACACCGGGGAGCTGTTTTTT. Translating it yields CASRAGTANTGELFF.

This clonotype was seen many times. This chain links TRBV19 with TRBJ2-3; 7 positions agree with TRBD1. Trimming cost V 5 bases and J 2 bases; bases outside gene matches: 7. Germline CDR1 and CDR2: LNHDA and SQIVND (reference sequence). The CDR3 runs to 15 residues. The CDR3 spells CASSPNRGLTDTQYF. DNA of the CDR3: TGTGCCAGTAGTCCCAACAGGGGTCTCACAGATACGCAGTATTTT.

This clonotype appeared many times. The chain has TRBV3-1 and TRBJ2-1; D gene unclear. CDR1 LGHDT and CDR2 YNNKEL come from the germline V gene (reference sequence). The CDR3 totals 15 residues. The V gene lost 2 bases and the J gene lost 4 bases, with 12 bases spanning the gap. CDR3 sequence (DNA): TGTGCCAGCAGCCAAAGCCCAGTCCCGTACAATGAGCAGTTCTTC. Translated, it gives CASSQSPVPYNEQFF.